The 3 T cell receptor beta chains given below trace back to one sample, sequenced in a study of CD8+CD57+ T cells in acquired aplastic anemia. By flow cytometry, patients selected for sequencing had shown an expansion of CD8+CD57+ cells. Genomic DNA served as template for TCR beta VDJ and CDR3 profiling. Each CDR3 protein gets one entry after TCRdb re-called the reads with MiXCR. The table lists more than 150,000 distinct CDR3 sequences, approximately 48% of them singletons. The sequenced sample was sorted CD4+, CD8+, or CD8+CD57+ T cells (not recorded which) from PBMCs. The receptors derive from a human donor with aplastic anemia.

The chain couples TRBV20-1 to TRBJ2-7, with a weak D call TRBD2 (7 bases). V lost 0 bases and J 5 bases, leaving 14 bases between the germline ends. From germline, CDR1 is DFQATT and CDR2 SNEGSKA (reference sequence). The CDR3 sequence is 14 residues long. DNA for the CDR3: TGCAGTGCTAGAGATTCACGGGGGGCCCACGAGCAGTACTTC. This sequence encodes CSARDSRGAHEQYF.

Many counts were recorded for this clonotype. The gene calls are TRBV19 and TRBJ1-2, with D possibly being TRBD1 (5 bases). CDR3 length: 16 amino acids. Germline V lookup: CDR1 LNHDA, CDR2 SQIVND (reference sequence). V lost 5 bases, J lost 4 bases, and 20 bases lay in between. The CDR3 sequence: CASSGLTVDRGYGYTF. In nucleotides, the CDR3 is TGTGCCAGTAGTGGGCTGACAGTTGATCGTGGCTATGGCTACACCTTC.

This clonotype was observed a handful of times. The V gene is TRBV29-1, the J gene TRBJ2-5; D possibly corresponds to TRBD2 (7 bases). The CDR3 is made up of 12 amino acids. The V gene's germline CDR1 is SQVTM and CDR2 ANQGSEA. The V end was cut by 7 bases, the J end by 7 bases, with 16 bases between. The CDR3: CSAVRGGGTQYF. DNA for the CDR3: TGCAGCGCTGTCAGGGGAGGGGGGACCCAGTACTTC.